What follows are 10 T cell receptor beta chains derived from one specimen sequenced in a study of blood T cell repertoires in COVID-19. Method: immunoSEQ multiplex PCR; TCRdb's copy keeps in-frame clones and lacks some. This table has hundreds of thousands of clones, roughly 91% appearing once. Specimen: PBMCs or T cells enriched from blood (not recorded which). All receptors derive from a woman aged 55-69 years in a cohort exposed to, infected with or recovered from COVID-19 (not recorded which).

This chain uses TRBV6-1 with TRBJ1-5, with 8 bases that match TRBD1. V trimming: 4 bases; J trimming: 0 bases; junction bases outside the gene matches: 8. Looked up from germline, CDR1 is MNHNS and CDR2 is SASEGT. CDR3 length equals 17 residues. Here the CDR3 reads CASSGNRGSLSNQPQHF. In DNA form, the CDR3 reads TGTGCCAGCAGTGGGAACAGGGGGTCCCTTAGCAATCAGCCCCAGCATTTT.

The chain links TRBV5-1 to TRBJ2-3; TRBD1 matches at 8 bases. V lost 6 bases to trimming and J lost 2 bases; unmatched junction nucleotides: 8. Germline-derived CDR1 and CDR2 are SGHRS and YFSETQ. The CDR3 extends over 15 amino acids. The CDR3 sequence is CASKRDRGSTDTQYF. The CDR3 DNA is TGCGCCAGCAAACGAGACAGGGGATCCACAGATACGCAGTATTTT.

J is TRBJ2-7 and V is TRBV28; D may be TRBD1 (5 bases). Germline lookup yields CDR1 MDHEN and CDR2 SYDVKM. The CDR3 has 15 residues. V lost 3 bases and J 6 bases, leaving 18 bases between the germline ends. The CDR3 bases are TGTGCCAGCAGTTTCGCAGGGAAGATGATAGGCGAGCAGTACTTC. Amino acids: CASSFAGKMIGEQYF. The variable domain in full, completed from reference TRBV28 and TRBJ2-7, reads DVKVTQSSRYLVKRTGEKVFLECVQDMDHENMFWYRQDPGLGLRLIYFSYDVKMKEKGDIPEGYSVSREKKERFSLILESASTNQTSMYLCASSFAGKMIGEQYFGPGTRLTVT.

The chain uses TRBV12-3 or TRBV12-4 and TRBJ2-5; D unclear. This CDR3 is built from 11 residues. V lost 3 bases, J lost 4 bases, and 3 bases lay in between. DNA of the CDR3: TGTGCCAGCAGTTTGCGAGAGACCCAGTACTTC. Translation: CASSLRETQYF.

This rearrangement joins TRBV5-4 to TRBJ2-1; D is unclear. The germline V gene encodes CDR1 SGHNT and CDR2 YYREEE (reference sequence). V was pared by 2 bases and J by 10 bases, with 10 bases between. This CDR3 comprises 12 residues. CDR3 nucleotide sequence: TGTGCCAGCAGCTTAGCATCTAGGGAGCAGTTCTTC. Translation: CASSLASREQFF.

The CDR3 spells CAISESGRIRNSPLHF. The CDR3 nucleotides read TGTGCCATCAGTGAGTCGGGCAGGATACGCAATTCACCCCTCCACTTT. V usage is TRBV10-3 and J usage is TRBJ1-6, with D uncertain. This CDR3 is built from 16 residues. The germline gives CDR1 ENHRY, CDR2 SYGVKD. Trimming removed 0 bases at V and 7 bases at J, with 13 bases between.

This clone has a single count. The CDR3 DNA reads as TGTGCCACCAGCAGTCTCCTGAACACCGGGGAGCTGTTTTTT. Amino acids: CATSSLLNTGELFF. The V call is TRBV15, the J call TRBJ2-2; unclear D gene. Per germline, CDR1 LNHNV and CDR2 YYDKDF (reference sequence). The ends were cut back, 3 bases at V and 1 base at J, with 6 bases in the middle. The CDR3 covers 14 residues.

This CDR3 reads CASSRAGDGDSPLHF. The CDR3 DNA sequence: TGTGCCAGCAGTCGGGCGGGGGATGGGGATTCACCCCTCCACTTT. The chain links TRBV6-5 to TRBJ1-6; perhaps TRBD1 as D (5 bases). V dropped 5 bases and J dropped 8 bases, with 16 bases sitting between them. The CDR3 runs to 15 residues. CDR1 MNHEY and CDR2 SVGAGI come from the germline V gene.

This clone has just one count. V gene TRBV7-9 combines with J gene TRBJ2-5, with TRBD2 identical over 13 bases. Germline V gene sequence: CDR1 SEHNR, CDR2 FQNEAQ (reference sequence). J was trimmed by 5 bases and V by 5 bases; bases with no gene match: 8. The CDR3 covers 16 residues. The CDR3 nucleotides are TGTGCCAGCAGCCCAGGACTAGCGGGAGATGTGGAGACCCAGTACTTC. Its protein is CASSPGLAGDVETQYF.

This chain's CDR3 is CATTGGGPYEQYF. The CDR3 DNA sequence: TGTGCCACCACAGGGGGAGGCCCCTACGAGCAGTACTTC. The chain joins TRBV6-5 to TRBJ2-7, with 8 bases aligning to TRBD1. This CDR3 is built from 13 residues. Per the germline V gene, CDR1 is MNHEY and CDR2 is SVGAGI. V lost 10 bases, J lost 2 bases, and 7 bases stayed unmatched.